This is a list of T cell receptor beta chains from one sample in a study of early T cells in non-severe SARS-CoV-2 infection. TCRdb used MiXCR to reprocess the 5' RACE reads, holding one entry per CDR3 protein. The sample carries about 66,000 distinct CDR3 sequences, roughly 9% recorded once. Sequencing used whole blood. The receptors here all came from an adult who was a healthcare worker with PCR-confirmed SARS-CoV-2 infection or an uninfected control (not recorded which). Each CDR3 is given with its conserved first and last residue. D genes are given only for firm matches. Clone sizes are given selectively: once, few, many, or a class where the clone is expanded.

V gene,clone size,D gene,J gene,CDR3 protein,CDR3 DNA
TRBV4-1,-,-,TRBJ2-7,CASSQAWDNSYEQYF,TGCGCCAGCAGCCAAGCCTGGGACAACTCCTACGAGCAGTACTTC
TRBV7-9,many,-,TRBJ2-7,CASSSGTPYEQYF,TGTGCCAGCAGCTCCGGGACCCCCTACGAGCAGTACTTC
TRBV7-2,-,-,TRBJ2-7,CASSRPDGDEQYF,TGTGCCAGCAGCCGGCCCGACGGGGACGAGCAGTACTTC
TRBV5-1,many,TRBD1,TRBJ1-6,CASSLDRGSNSPLHF,TGCGCCAGCAGCTTGGACAGGGGGAGTAATTCACCCCTCCACTTT
TRBV7-8,few,TRBD2,TRBJ2-1,CASTQREVSYNEQFF,TGTGCCAGCACTCAGCGGGAGGTTTCCTACAATGAGCAGTTCTTC
TRBV19,-,TRBD1,TRBJ2-2,CASSILAGGDTGELFF,TGTGCCAGTAGTATTCTGGCAGGGGGCGACACCGGGGAGCTGTTTTTT
TRBV20-1,many,TRBD1,TRBJ2-6,CSAHRGSGANVLTF,TGCAGTGCTCACAGGGGCTCTGGGGCCAACGTCCTGACTTTC
TRBV3-1,many,-,TRBJ2-5,CASSQQETQYF,TGTGCCAGCAGCCAACAAGAGACCCAGTACTTC
TRBV6-5,few,-,TRBJ2-1,CASSYNRGAPYEQFF,TGTGCCAGCAGTTACAACCGGGGCGCCCCTTATGAGCAGTTCTTC
TRBV18,few,-,TRBJ1-1,CASSPERMNTEAFF,TGTGCCAGCTCACCAGAGCGGATGAACACTGAAGCTTTCTTT
TRBV18,-,-,TRBJ2-5,CASSPEETAQETQYF,TGTGCCAGCTCACCCGAGGAAACAGCCCAAGAGACCCAGTACTTC
TRBV7-6,few,-,TRBJ1-3,CASSLSREGNTIYF,TGTGCCAGCAGCTTAAGTCGCGAAGGAAACACCATATATTTT
TRBV6-1,-,-,TRBJ1-1,CASSGAAEGTEAFF,TGTGCCAGCAGTGGGGCAGCCGAGGGCACTGAAGCTTTCTTT
TRBV10-2,-,TRBD1,TRBJ2-7,CASSEGGDRGDGEQYF,TGCGCCAGCAGTGAAGGCGGGGACAGGGGAGACGGCGAGCAGTACTTC
TRBV7-9,-,-,TRBJ1-2,CASSRRGAGARYTF,TGTGCCAGCAGCCGAAGGGGGGCCGGAGCGCGCTACACCTTC
TRBV11-2,many,-,TRBJ1-1,CASSNSQMVMWNTEAFF,TGTGCCAGCAGTAACTCCCAGATGGTCATGTGGAACACTGAAGCTTTCTTT
TRBV30,-,-,TRBJ1-5,CAWSSDSNQPQHF,TGTGCCTGGAGTTCTGACAGCAATCAGCCCCAGCATTTT
TRBV15,many,-,TRBJ2-7,CATSAWGTASYEQYF,TGTGCCACCAGCGCCTGGGGGACGGCTTCCTACGAGCAGTACTTC
TRBV7-3,-,-,TRBJ2-1,CASSSQSVRSGHNEQFF,TGTGCCAGCAGCTCCCAATCGGTGAGGTCCGGGCACAATGAGCAGTTCTTC
TRBV20-1,-,-,TRBJ2-5,CSARPRSVPETQYF,TGCAGTGCTAGACCACGTTCGGTTCCGGAGACCCAGTACTTC
TRBV30,many,-,TRBJ2-1,CALPVPGGEQFF,TGTGCCCTCCCGGTCCCCGGGGGTGAGCAGTTCTTC
TRBV6-1,few,-,TRBJ1-2,CASSEGGVTYGYTF,TGTGCCAGCAGTGAAGGGGGAGTAACCTATGGCTACACCTTC
TRBV29-1,few,-,TRBJ2-5,CSVRQYQETQYF,TGCAGCGTTAGACAGTACCAAGAGACCCAGTACTTC
TRBV7-8,many,TRBD2,TRBJ2-1,CASSRGTSGTYNEQFF,TGTGCCAGCAGCAGAGGGACTAGCGGGACCTACAATGAGCAGTTCTTC
TRBV10-1,-,-,TRBJ2-5,CASKNGNRQQETQYF,TGCGCCAGCAAAAACGGCAACCGACAGCAAGAGACCCAGTACTTC
TRBV25-1,-,TRBD1,TRBJ2-4,CASSGLTGGAAKNIQYF,TGTGCCAGCAGTGGACTGACAGGGGGCGCGGCCAAAAACATTCAGTACTTC
TRBV7-2,many,-,TRBJ2-1,CASSLEAASSDEQFF,TGTGCCAGCAGCTTAGAAGCGGCCTCATCGGATGAGCAGTTCTTC
TRBV3-1,few,TRBD1,TRBJ1-1,CASSQDLAGGSQAFF,TGTGCCAGCAGCCAAGATCTGGCAGGGGGCAGTCAAGCTTTCTTT
TRBV6-5,few,TRBD1,TRBJ2-6,CASSSQGASGANVLTF,TGTGCCAGCAGTTCTCAGGGGGCCTCTGGGGCCAACGTCCTGACTTTC
TRBV18,few,-,TRBJ2-2,CASSPPSQNTGELFF,TGTGCCAGCTCACCACCGTCCCAGAACACCGGGGAGCTGTTTTTT
TRBV18,few,-,TRBJ2-5,CASSLTSIDQETQYF,TGTGCCAGCTCCCTCACGTCGATAGACCAAGAGACCCAGTACTTC
TRBV28,-,-,TRBJ2-7,CASSFPNSYEQYF,TGTGCCAGCAGTTTTCCCAACAGCTACGAGCAGTACTTC
TRBV6-1,-,-,TRBJ2-5,CASSEQGGQYF,TGTGCCAGCAGTGAACAGGGGGGCCAGTACTTC
TRBV28,-,TRBD1,TRBJ1-1,CASSQGQGYTEAFF,TGTGCCAGCAGCCAGGGACAGGGCTACACTGAAGCTTTCTTT
TRBV6-2/TRBV6-3,-,TRBD2,TRBJ2-3,CASSYATSGTSTDTQYF,TGTGCCAGCAGTTACGCCACTAGCGGGACCAGCACAGATACGCAGTATTTT